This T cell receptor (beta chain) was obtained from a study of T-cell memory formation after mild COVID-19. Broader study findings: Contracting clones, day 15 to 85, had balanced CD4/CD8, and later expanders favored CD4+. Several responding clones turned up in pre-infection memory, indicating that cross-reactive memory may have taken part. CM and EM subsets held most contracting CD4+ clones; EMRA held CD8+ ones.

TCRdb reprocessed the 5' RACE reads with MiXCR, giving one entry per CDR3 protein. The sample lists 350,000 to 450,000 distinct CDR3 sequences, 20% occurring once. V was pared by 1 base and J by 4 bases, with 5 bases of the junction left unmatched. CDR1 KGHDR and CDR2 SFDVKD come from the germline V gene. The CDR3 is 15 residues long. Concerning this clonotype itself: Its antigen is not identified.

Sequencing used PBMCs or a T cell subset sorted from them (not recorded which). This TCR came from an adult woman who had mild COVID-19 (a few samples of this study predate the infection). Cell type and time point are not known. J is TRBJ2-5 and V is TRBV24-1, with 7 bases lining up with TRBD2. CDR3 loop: CATSDFGASGETQYF. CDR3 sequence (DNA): TGTGCCACCAGTGATTTTGGCGCTAGCGGAGAGACCCAGTACTTC.